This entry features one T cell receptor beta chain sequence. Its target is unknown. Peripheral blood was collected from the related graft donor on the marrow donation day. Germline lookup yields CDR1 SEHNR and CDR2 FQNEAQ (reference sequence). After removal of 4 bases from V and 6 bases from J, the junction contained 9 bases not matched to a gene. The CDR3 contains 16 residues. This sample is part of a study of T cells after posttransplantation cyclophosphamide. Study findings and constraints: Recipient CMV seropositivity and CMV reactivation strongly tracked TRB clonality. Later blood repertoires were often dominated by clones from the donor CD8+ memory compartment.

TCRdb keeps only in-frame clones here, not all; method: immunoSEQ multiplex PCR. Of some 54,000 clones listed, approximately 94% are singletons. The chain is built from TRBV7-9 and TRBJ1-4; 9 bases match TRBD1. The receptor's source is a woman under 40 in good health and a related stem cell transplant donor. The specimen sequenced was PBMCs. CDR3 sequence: CASSSGQGYRDEKLFF. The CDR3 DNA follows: TGTGCCAGCAGCTCGGGACAGGGCTATAGGGATGAAAAACTGTTTTTT.